The entry below describes one T cell receptor beta chain. Its antigen is as yet unknown. Unique-molecular-identifier-tagged TCR beta cDNA libraries were used. T cells numbering about 0.85 to 11 million yielded cDNA molecules that totaled about 500,000. TCRdb re-derived calls from the PCR reads in MiXCR, one entry per CDR3 protein. The table lists roughly 700,000 distinct CDR3 sequences, roughly 30% of them singletons. This record comes from a study of post-analysis software for immune sequencing data. As for the study in general: In terms of disease course, relapsing-remitting, secondary progressive and progressive-relapsing multiple sclerosis were included.

Broader study findings: Controls had lower frequencies than patients of a few TRBV segments, which included TRBV5-6, TRBV5-1 and TRBV20-1. Controls showed significantly higher normalized Chao1 diversity than did multiple sclerosis patients. Batch-mates among the samples co-clustered strongly by F measure.

This CDR3 contains 13 residues. Germline V gene lookup returns CDR1 DFQATT and CDR2 SNEGSKA (reference sequence). This receptor was obtained from a girl under 18 with multiple sclerosis. The chain couples TRBV20-1 to TRBJ2-4; 8 bases fit TRBD1. The DNA end favors TRBJ2-7, so the J call may be wrong. The sequenced sample consisted of blood. CDR3 sequence reads: CSAAQGQAYEQYF. The CDR3 nucleotides are TGCAGTGCTGCCCAGGGACAGGCCTACGAGCAGTACTTC.